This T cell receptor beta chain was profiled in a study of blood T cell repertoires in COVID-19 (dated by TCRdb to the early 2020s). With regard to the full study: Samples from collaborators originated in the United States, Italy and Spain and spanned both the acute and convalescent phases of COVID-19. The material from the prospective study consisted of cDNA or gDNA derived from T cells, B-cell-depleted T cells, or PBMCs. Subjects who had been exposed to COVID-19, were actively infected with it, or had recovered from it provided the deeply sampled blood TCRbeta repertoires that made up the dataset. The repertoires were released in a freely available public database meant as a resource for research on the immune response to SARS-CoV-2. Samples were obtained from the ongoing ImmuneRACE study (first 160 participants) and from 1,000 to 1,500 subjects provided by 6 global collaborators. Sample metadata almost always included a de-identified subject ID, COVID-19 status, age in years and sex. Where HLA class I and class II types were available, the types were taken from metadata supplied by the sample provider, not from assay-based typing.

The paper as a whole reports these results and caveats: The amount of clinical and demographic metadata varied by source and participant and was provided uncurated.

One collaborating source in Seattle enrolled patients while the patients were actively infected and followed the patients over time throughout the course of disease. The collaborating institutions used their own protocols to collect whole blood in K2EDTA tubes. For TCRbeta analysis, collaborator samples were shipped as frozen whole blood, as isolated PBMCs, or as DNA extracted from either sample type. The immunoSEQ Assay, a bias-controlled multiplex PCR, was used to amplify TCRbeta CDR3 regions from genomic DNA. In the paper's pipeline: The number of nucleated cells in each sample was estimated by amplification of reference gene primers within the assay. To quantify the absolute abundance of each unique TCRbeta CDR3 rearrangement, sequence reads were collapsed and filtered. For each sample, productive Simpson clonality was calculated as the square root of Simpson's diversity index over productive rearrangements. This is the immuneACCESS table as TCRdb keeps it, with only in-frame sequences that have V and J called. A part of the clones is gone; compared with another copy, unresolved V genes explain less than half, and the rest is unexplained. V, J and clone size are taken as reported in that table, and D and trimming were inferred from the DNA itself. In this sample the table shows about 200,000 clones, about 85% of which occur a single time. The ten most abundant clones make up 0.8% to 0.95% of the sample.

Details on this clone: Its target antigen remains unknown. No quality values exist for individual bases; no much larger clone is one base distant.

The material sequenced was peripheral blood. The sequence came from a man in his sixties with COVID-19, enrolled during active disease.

The CDR3 region has the sequence CASSFRQGRNTIYF. The nucleotides read TGTGCCAGCAGTTTCCGACAGGGCCGAAACACCATATATTTT. Recombination linked TRBV6-5 to TRBJ1-3, with 7 central nucleotides matching TRBD1. At the junction V is shortened by 4 bases and J by 5 bases; bases outside the gene matches: 5. CDR3 length: 14 amino acids, cysteine to phenylalanine. Of all the DNA, just the CDR3 is kept, 42 bases in frame from base 1. Per the germline V gene, MNHEY is the CDR1 and SVGAGI is the CDR2.